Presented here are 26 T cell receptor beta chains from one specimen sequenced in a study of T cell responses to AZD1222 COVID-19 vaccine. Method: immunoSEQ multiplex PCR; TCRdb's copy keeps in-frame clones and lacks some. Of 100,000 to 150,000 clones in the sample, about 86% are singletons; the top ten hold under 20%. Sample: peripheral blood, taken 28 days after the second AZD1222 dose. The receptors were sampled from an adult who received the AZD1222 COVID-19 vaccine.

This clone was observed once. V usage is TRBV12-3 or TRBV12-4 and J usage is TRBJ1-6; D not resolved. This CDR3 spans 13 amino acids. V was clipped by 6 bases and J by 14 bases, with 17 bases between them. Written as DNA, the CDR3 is TGTGCCAGCAGATCCAACTCAAGGTTATCCCTCCACTTT. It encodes CASRSNSRLSLHF.

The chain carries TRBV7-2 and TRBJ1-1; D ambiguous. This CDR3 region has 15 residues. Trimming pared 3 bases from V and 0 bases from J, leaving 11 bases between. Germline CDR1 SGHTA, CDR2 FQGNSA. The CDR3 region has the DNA TGTGCCAGCAGCTTGGGATGGGCCATGAACACTGAAGCTTTCTTT. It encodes CASSLGWAMNTEAFF.

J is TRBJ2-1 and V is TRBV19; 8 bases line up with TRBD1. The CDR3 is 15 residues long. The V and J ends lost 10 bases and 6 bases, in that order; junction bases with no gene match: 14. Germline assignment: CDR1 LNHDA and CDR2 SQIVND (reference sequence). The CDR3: CATRRGQGAPNEQFF. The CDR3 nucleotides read TGTGCCACCCGAAGGGGTCAGGGGGCCCCCAATGAGCAGTTCTTC.

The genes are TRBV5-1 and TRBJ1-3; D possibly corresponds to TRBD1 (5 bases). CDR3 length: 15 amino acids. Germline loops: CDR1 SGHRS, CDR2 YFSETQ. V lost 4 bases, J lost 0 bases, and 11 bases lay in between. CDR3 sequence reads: CASSPDIISGNTIYF. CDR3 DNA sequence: TGCGCCAGCAGCCCGGACATCATCTCTGGAAACACCATATATTTT.

CDR3 bases: TGTGCCAGCAGCCAAGACCGAGCTAGCGGGTATGGCGAGCAGTACTTC. Encoded protein: CASSQDRASGYGEQYF. The chain recombines TRBV3-1 (or the pseudogene TRBV3-2) with TRBJ2-7, with 8 bases aligning to TRBD2. J gave up 6 bases and V 0 bases, and 10 bases lay outside the gene matches. Germline V CDR1 and CDR2: LGHDT, YNNKEL (reference sequence). CDR3 length: 16 amino acids.

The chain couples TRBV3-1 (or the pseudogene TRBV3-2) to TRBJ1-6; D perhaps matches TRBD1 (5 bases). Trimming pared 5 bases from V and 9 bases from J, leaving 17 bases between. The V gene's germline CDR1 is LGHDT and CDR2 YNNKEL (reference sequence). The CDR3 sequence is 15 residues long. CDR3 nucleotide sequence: TGTGCCAGCAGCTCGCGGGGGGGAGTGGGTTCACCCCTCCACTTT. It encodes CASSSRGGVGSPLHF.

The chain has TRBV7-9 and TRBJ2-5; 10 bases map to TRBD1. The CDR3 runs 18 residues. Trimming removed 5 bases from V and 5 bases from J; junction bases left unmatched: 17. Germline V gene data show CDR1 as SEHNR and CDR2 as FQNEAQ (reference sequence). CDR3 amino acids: CASSGGQGRALTGETQYF. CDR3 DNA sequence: TGTGCCAGCAGCGGGGGACAGGGGCGAGCACTCACGGGGGAGACCCAGTACTTC. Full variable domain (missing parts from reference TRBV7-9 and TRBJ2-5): DTGVSQNPRHKITKRGQNVTFRCDPISEHNRLYWYRQTLGQGPEFLTYFQNEAQLEKSRLLSDRFSAERPKGSFSTLEIQRTEQGDSAMYLCASSGGQGRALTGETQYFGPGTRLLVL.

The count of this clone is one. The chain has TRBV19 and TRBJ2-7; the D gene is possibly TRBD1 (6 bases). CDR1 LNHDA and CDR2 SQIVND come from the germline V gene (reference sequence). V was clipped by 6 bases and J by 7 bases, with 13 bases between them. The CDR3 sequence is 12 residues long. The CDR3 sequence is CASRDSKTEQYF. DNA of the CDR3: TGTGCCAGTAGGGACAGCAAAACTGAGCAGTACTTC.

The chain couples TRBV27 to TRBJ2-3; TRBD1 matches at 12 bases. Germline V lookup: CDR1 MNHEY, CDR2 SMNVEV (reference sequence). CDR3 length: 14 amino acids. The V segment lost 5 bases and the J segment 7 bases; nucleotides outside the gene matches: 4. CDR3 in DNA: TGTGCCAGCAGTGGGACAGGGGGCGCTCATACGCAGTATTTT. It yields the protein CASSGTGGAHTQYF.

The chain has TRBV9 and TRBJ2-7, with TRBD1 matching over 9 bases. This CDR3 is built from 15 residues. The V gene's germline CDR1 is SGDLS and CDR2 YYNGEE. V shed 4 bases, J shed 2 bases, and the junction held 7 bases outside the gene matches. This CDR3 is CASSPQTGGPYEQYF. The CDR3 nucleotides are TGTGCCAGCAGCCCACAGACAGGGGGACCCTACGAGCAGTACTTC.

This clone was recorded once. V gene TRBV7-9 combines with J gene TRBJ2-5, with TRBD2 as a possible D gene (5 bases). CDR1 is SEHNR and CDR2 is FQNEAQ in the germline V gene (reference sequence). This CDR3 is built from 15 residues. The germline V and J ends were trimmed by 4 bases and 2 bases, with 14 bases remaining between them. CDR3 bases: TGTGCCAGCAGCTCGCCGGGAACAAGGCAAGAGACCCAGTACTTC. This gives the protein CASSSPGTRQETQYF. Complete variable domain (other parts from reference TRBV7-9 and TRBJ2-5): DTGVSQNPRHKITKRGQNVTFRCDPISEHNRLYWYRQTLGQGPEFLTYFQNEAQLEKSRLLSDRFSAERPKGSFSTLEIQRTEQGDSAMYLCASSSPGTRQETQYFGPGTRLLVL.

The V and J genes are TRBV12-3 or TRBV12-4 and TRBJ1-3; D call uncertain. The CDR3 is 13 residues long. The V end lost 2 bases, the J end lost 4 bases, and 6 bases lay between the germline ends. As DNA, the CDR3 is TGTGCCAGCAGTTTACGGCGCGGAAACACCATATATTTT. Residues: CASSLRRGNTIYF.

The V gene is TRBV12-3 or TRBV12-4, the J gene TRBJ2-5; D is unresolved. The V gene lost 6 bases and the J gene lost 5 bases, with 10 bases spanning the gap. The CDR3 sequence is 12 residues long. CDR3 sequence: CASSLLGETQYF. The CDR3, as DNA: TGTGCCAGCAGCCTACTTGGTGAGACCCAGTACTTC.

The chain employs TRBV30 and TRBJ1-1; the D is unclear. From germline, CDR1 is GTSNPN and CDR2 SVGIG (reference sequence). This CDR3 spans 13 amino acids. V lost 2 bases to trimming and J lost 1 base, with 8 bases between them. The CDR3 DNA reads TGTGCCTGGAGTATACAGACGAACACTGAAGCTTTCTTT. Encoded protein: CAWSIQTNTEAFF. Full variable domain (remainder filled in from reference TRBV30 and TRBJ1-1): SQTIHQWPATLVQPVGSPLSLECTVEGTSNPNLYWYRQAAGRGLQLLFYSVGIGQISSEVPQNLSASRPQDRQFILSSKKLLLSDSGFYLCAWSIQTNTEAFFGQGTRLTVV.

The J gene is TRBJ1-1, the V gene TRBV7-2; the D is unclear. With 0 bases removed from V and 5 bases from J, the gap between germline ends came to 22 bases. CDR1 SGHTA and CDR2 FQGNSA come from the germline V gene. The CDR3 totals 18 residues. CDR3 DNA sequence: TGTGCCAGCAGCTTAGCCTTCATCGGCAGGCGGGCTGGGACTGAAGCTTTCTTT. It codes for CASSLAFIGRRAGTEAFF. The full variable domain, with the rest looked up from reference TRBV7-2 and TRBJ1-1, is GAGVSQSPSNKVTEKGKDVELRCDPISGHTALYWYRQSLGQGLEFLIYFQGNSAPDKSGLPSDRFSAERTGGSVSTLTIQRTQQEDSAVYLCASSLAFIGRRAGTEAFFGQGTRLTVV.

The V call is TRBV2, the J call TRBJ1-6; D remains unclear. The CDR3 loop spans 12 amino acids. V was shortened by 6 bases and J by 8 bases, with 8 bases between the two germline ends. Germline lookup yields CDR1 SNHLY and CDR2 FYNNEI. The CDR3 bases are TGTGCCAGCAGGGGTATGGATTCACCCCTCCACTTT. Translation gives CASRGMDSPLHF.

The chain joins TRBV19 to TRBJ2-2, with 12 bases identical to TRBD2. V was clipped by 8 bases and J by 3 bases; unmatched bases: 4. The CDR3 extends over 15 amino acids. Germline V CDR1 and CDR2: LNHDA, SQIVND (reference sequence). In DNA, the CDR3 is TGTGCCAGTCTAGCGGGGGGGGCAGACACCGGGGAGCTGTTTTTT. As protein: CASLAGGADTGELFF. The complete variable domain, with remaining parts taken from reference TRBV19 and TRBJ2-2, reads DGGITQSPKYLFRKEGQNVTLSCEQNLNHDAMYWYRQDPGQGLRLIYYSQIVNDFQKGDIAEGYSVSREKKESFPLTVTSAQKNPTAFYLCASLAGGADTGELFFGEGSRLTVL.

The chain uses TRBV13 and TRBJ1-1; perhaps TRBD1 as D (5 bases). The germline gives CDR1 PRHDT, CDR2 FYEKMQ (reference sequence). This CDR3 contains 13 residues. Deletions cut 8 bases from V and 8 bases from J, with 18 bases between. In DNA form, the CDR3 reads TGTGCCAGCTCCCCGGGGGGTACCGTGGAAGCTTTCTTT. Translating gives CASSPGGTVEAFF.

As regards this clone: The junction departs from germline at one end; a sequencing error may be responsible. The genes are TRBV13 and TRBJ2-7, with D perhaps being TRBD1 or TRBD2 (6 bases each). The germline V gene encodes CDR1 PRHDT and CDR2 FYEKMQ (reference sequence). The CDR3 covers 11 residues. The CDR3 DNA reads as TGTGCCAGCAGCCTAGGGGGAGGGCAGTACTTC. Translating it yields CASSLGGGQYF.

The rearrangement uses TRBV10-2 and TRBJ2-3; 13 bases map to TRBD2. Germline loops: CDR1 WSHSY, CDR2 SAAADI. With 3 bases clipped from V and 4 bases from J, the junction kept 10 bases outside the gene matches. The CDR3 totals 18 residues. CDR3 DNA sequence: TGCGCCAGCAGTGAATCATCCGGGACTAGCGGGACGGCAGATACGCAGTATTTT. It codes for CASSESSGTSGTADTQYF.

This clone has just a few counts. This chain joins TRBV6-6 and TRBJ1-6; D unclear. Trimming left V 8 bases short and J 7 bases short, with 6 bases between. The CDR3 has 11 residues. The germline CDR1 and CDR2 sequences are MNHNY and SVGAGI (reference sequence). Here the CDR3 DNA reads TGTGCCAGCCGAAACAATTCACCCCTCCACTTT. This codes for CASRNNSPLHF.

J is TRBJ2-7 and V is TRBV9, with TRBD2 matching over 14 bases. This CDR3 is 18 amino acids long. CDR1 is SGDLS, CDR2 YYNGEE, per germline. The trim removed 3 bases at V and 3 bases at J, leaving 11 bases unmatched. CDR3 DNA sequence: TGTGCCAGCAGCGACGGACAGGGGACTAGCGGGAGAGGCTACGAGCAGTACTTC. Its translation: CASSDGQGTSGRGYEQYF.

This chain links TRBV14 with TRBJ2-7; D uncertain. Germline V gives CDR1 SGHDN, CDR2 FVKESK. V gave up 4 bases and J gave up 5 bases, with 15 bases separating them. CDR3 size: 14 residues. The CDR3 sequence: CASSLGGSVDEQYF. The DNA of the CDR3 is TGTGCCAGCAGCCTCGGCGGTTCAGTCGACGAGCAGTACTTC.

The CDR3 DNA sequence: TGTGCCAGCGCAACTAGCGGGAGGGGTGAGCAGTTCTTC. Protein sequence: CASATSGRGEQFF. The chain links TRBV5-6 to TRBJ2-1; 13 bases map to TRBD2. CDR1 and CDR2 (germline): SGHDT, YYEEEE. After removal of 7 bases from V and 9 bases from J, the junction contained 4 bases not matched to a gene. The CDR3 covers 13 residues.

The CDR3 coding sequence is TGTGCCAGCTCACCCAGGGTCGTAAGCACCGGGGAGCTGTTTTTT. It specifies CASSPRVVSTGELFF. The J gene is TRBJ2-2, the V gene TRBV18; possible D gene TRBD1, 5 bases. The CDR3 has 15 residues. The V end lost 3 bases, the J end lost 4 bases, and 12 bases lay between the germline ends. Germline-derived CDR1 and CDR2 are KGHSH and LQKENI.

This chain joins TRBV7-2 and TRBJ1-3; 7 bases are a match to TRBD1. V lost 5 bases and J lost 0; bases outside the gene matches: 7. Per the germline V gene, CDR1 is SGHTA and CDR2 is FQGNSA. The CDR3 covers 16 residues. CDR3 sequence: CASSAGQPSSGNTIYF. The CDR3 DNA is TGTGCCAGCAGCGCGGGACAGCCGAGCTCTGGAAACACCATATATTTT.